These 24 T cell receptor beta chains came from one sample sequenced in a study of blood T cell repertoires in COVID-19. TCRdb's copy holds only in-frame clones and misses some; the assay was immunoSEQ multiplex PCR. The table includes 150,000 to 200,000 clones, roughly 90% detected once. Sequencing was performed on peripheral blood. The receptors were gathered from a woman aged 55-69 years with COVID-19, enrolled during active disease.

This clone has a single count. The chain recombines TRBV6-5 with TRBJ2-3, with 10 bases lining up with TRBD2. The CDR3 has 14 amino acids. The junction had 8 bases not matched to a gene; V was cut back by 7 bases and J by 7 bases. Looked up from germline, CDR1 is MNHEY and CDR2 is SVGAGI. The CDR3 sequence: CASKKAGGEYTQYF. The CDR3 DNA is TGTGCCAGCAAAAAAGCGGGAGGGGAGTATACGCAGTATTTT.

The chain joins TRBV7-2 to TRBJ1-1, with D unresolved. Deletions cut 2 bases from V and 5 bases from J, with 12 bases between. Germline values: CDR1 SGHTA, CDR2 FQGNSA. This CDR3 is 14 amino acids long. For the CDR3, the DNA is TGTGCCAGCAGCTTACCCATTATCGGGACTGAAGCTTTCTTT. Its translation: CASSLPIIGTEAFF.

Only one count was recorded for this clone. Other DNA sequences in the sample encode the same CDR3. The gene calls are TRBV24-1 and TRBJ2-7; 9 bases line up with TRBD1. CDR3 length: 14 amino acids. Germline assignment: CDR1 KGHDR and CDR2 SFDVKD. The ends lost 7 bases at V and 2 bases at J; junction bases unmatched: 5. The chain's CDR3 is CATSPGQGTYEQYF. The CDR3 DNA reads as TGTGCCACCAGCCCGGGACAGGGAACCTACGAGCAGTACTTC.

This clone occurred once. The chain joins TRBV13 to TRBJ1-2, with 8 bases aligning to TRBD1. Germline CDR1 is PRHDT and CDR2 is FYEKMQ (reference sequence). Trimming took 1 base from V and 3 from J; bases not matched to a gene: 4. The CDR3 spans 15 residues. The CDR3 here is CASSLVQGGDYGYTF. In nucleotides, the CDR3 is TGTGCCAGCAGCTTAGTACAGGGGGGAGACTATGGCTACACCTTC.

This clone appeared a few times. The rearrangement uses TRBV6-5 and TRBJ1-1; 8 positions match TRBD1. This CDR3 comprises 13 residues. The germline CDR1 and CDR2 sequences are MNHEY and SVGAGI. V shed 7 bases, J shed 10 bases, and the junction held 11 bases outside the gene matches. The CDR3 DNA sequence: TGTGCCAGCAACGACAGGGGCCAAAAGGGAGCTTTCTTT. Encoded protein: CASNDRGQKGAFF.

CDR3 residues: CASGRDIYEQYF. CDR3 DNA: TGTGCCAGCGGCCGGGACATCTACGAGCAGTACTTC. The gene calls are TRBV7-9 and TRBJ2-7; the D gene is possibly TRBD1 (6 bases). The CDR3 has 12 residues. Germline lookup yields CDR1 SEHNR and CDR2 FQNEAQ (reference sequence). Deletions cut 8 bases from V and 3 bases from J, with 11 bases between.

This clone was observed a handful of times. Other DNA variants within this sample encode the same CDR3. J is TRBJ1-5 and V is TRBV28, with D perhaps TRBD1 (6 bases). Trimming removed 4 bases from V and 4 bases from J, with 8 bases in between. Per germline, CDR1 MDHEN and CDR2 SYDVKM. The CDR3 is made up of 13 amino acids. The CDR3 region is CASSSQGNQPQHF. CDR3 coding DNA: TGTGCCAGCAGTTCCCAGGGGAATCAGCCCCAGCATTTT.

This clone has just one count. The rearrangement joins TRBV9 to TRBJ1-1, with 12 bases matching TRBD1. Trimming cost V 4 bases and J 0 bases; bases outside gene matches: 16. This CDR3 has 20 residues. The V gene's germline CDR1 is SGDLS and CDR2 YYNGEE. The CDR3: CASSSGRDRGPETMNTEAFF. The CDR3 bases are TGTGCCAGCAGCTCGGGCCGGGACAGGGGGCCGGAAACAATGAACACTGAAGCTTTCTTT.

The rearrangement uses TRBV23-1 and TRBJ2-7; D is perhaps TRBD1 (5 bases). TRBV23-1 is identified as an open reading frame with a role that is uncertain. The V end was cut by 6 bases, the J end by 2 bases, with 20 bases between. This CDR3 spans 16 amino acids. CDR3 coding DNA: TGCGCCAGCAGCCAGGTTCTTGACAGACCGGCCTACGAGCAGTACTTC. Amino acid sequence: CASSQVLDRPAYEQYF.

Comments on this clone: In this CDR3 the conserved last residue, phenylalanine or tryptophan, is missing, so a read error is likely. It is unclear where the CDR3 begins or ends on the DNA, so no DNA is shown, and the CDR3 is as TCRdb lists it. This chain links TRBV20-1 with TRBJ1-1. In germline, CDR1 is DFQATT, CDR2 SNEGSKA (reference sequence). Termini included, the CDR3 measures 10 amino acids. This CDR3 is CSARGEAGFL.

This clone has only a few counts. This chain joins TRBV7-9 and TRBJ1-4; 11 nucleotides match TRBD1. This CDR3 spans 16 amino acids. The germline V gene has CDR1 SEHNR and CDR2 FQNEAQ (reference sequence). The junction had 6 bases not matched to a gene; V was cut back by 1 base and J by 8 bases. Here the CDR3 DNA reads TGTGCCAGCAGCTTAGGGGACAGGGGGACTTCGGAAAAACTGTTTTTT. This sequence encodes CASSLGDRGTSEKLFF. Together with reference TRBV7-9 and TRBJ1-4, the CDR3 gives the full variable domain: DTGVSQNPRHKITKRGQNVTFRCDPISEHNRLYWYRQTLGQGPEFLTYFQNEAQLEKSRLLSDRFSAERPKGSFSTLEIQRTEQGDSAMYLCASSLGDRGTSEKLFFGSGTQLSVL.

The rearrangement joins TRBV7-2 to TRBJ2-7; 10 positions agree with TRBD2. CDR3 length equals 16 residues. Trimming took 1 base from V and 5 from J; bases not matched to a gene: 8. In germline, CDR1 is SGHTA, CDR2 FQGNSA. The CDR3 bases are TGTGCCAGCAGCTTAGTAGTAACTAGCGGGAACCACGAGCAGTACTTC. Translated, it gives CASSLVVTSGNHEQYF.

The chain carries TRBV19 and TRBJ2-3, with TRBD2 matching over 7 bases. The CDR3 length is 18 residues. CDR1 LNHDA and CDR2 SQIVND come from the germline V gene (reference sequence). V lost 3 bases to trimming and J lost 0 bases; unmatched junction nucleotides: 12. As DNA, the CDR3 is TGTGCCAGTAGTATGTGGGAGGGCCTAGATATTAGCACAGATACGCAGTATTTT. Its translation: CASSMWEGLDISTDTQYF.

This chain uses TRBV3-1 (or the pseudogene TRBV3-2) with TRBJ1-5; TRBD1 might be the D (6 bases). The CDR3 spans 16 residues. Per germline, CDR1 LGHDT and CDR2 YNNKEL (reference sequence). The V end was cut by 4 bases, the J end by 1 base, with 14 bases between. CDR3 in amino acids: CASSLFRTDSNQPQHF. CDR3 coding DNA: TGTGCCAGCAGCCTTTTTCGGACAGACAGCAATCAGCCCCAGCATTTT.

This clone was found a few times. This rearrangement joins TRBV13 to TRBJ1-2, with D tentatively TRBD1 (6 bases). The germline CDR1 and CDR2 sequences are PRHDT and FYEKMQ (reference sequence). CDR3 size: 15 residues. Trimming shortened V by 3 bases and J by 7 bases, and 18 bases separated the two germline ends. This chain's CDR3 is CASSLDGQPRVGYTF. DNA of the CDR3: TGTGCCAGCAGCTTGGACGGACAGCCTCGGGTTGGCTACACCTTC.

The chain carries TRBV7-8 and TRBJ1-5, with 7 nucleotides matching TRBD1. V lost 9 bases and J lost 1; bases outside the gene matches: 6. The CDR3 contains 14 residues. Germline CDR1 and CDR2: SGHVS and FQNEAQ. The CDR3, as DNA: TGTGCCAGTCAGACAGGGACCAGCAATCAGCCCCAGCATTTT. It codes for CASQTGTSNQPQHF.

The chain links TRBV19 to TRBJ1-1; TRBD1 is a possible D gene (5 bases). V gave up 6 bases and J gave up 1 base, with 9 bases separating them. Germline lookup yields CDR1 LNHDA and CDR2 SQIVND (reference sequence). The CDR3 runs to 13 residues. The CDR3 nucleotides are TGTGCCAGTAGCTTGACAGAGAACACTGAAGCTTTCTTT. Translating gives CASSLTENTEAFF.

This clone came up a few times. The chain recombines TRBV6-6 with TRBJ2-7; 11 bases match TRBD2. V dropped 5 bases and J dropped 7; count of bases not matched to a gene: 7. The CDR3 sequence is 14 residues long. From germline, CDR1 is MNHNY and CDR2 SVGAGI (reference sequence). The CDR3 DNA reads TGTGCCAGCAGTCTTAGCGGGAGGGCCGGGGAGCAGTACTTC. Translation: CASSLSGRAGEQYF.

In this sample, this clone turned up once. This chain joins TRBV9 and TRBJ1-2; 7 nucleotides agree with TRBD1. This CDR3 spans 16 amino acids. The germline V gene encodes CDR1 SGDLS and CDR2 YYNGEE. Germline trimming cut 3 bases from V and 2 bases from J; bases unmatched to any gene: 10. The CDR3 DNA sequence: TGTGCCAGCAGCGCCGGAACCGGACAGGCCAACTATGGCTACACCTTC. Protein sequence: CASSAGTGQANYGYTF.

The chain recombines TRBV11-3 with TRBJ2-1; maybe TRBD1 (5 bases). The germline gives CDR1 SGHNT, CDR2 YENEEA. V was shortened by 10 bases and J by 6 bases, with 16 bases between the two germline ends. This CDR3 spans 13 amino acids. CDR3 nucleotide sequence: TGTGCCACACTACGGCAGGGCTCCAATGAGCAGTTCTTC. Residues: CATLRQGSNEQFF. Full variable domain (outside the CDR3, taken from reference TRBV11-3 and TRBJ2-1): EAGVVQSPRYKIIEKKQPVAFWCNPISGHNTLYWYLQNLGQGPELLIRYENEEAVDDSQLPKDRFSAERLKGVDSTLKIQPAELGDSAVYLCATLRQGSNEQFFGPGTRLTVL.

The rearrangement links TRBV24-1 to TRBJ2-1; TRBD1 matches at 11 bases. The CDR3 is 16 amino acids. The V gene end was trimmed by 5 bases and the J gene end by 4 bases; junction bases not matched to a gene: 6. CDR1 is KGHDR, CDR2 SFDVKD, per germline. The CDR3 nucleotides read TGTGCCACCAGTGTGACCGGGACAGGGGGGTACAATGAGCAGTTCTTC. Protein: CATSVTGTGGYNEQFF.

The rearrangement links TRBV19 to TRBJ1-2; D gene unclear. The CDR3 loop spans 13 amino acids. V lost 3 bases and J 8 bases, leaving 13 bases between the germline ends. CDR1 is LNHDA and CDR2 is SQIVND in the germline V gene (reference sequence). In nucleotides, the CDR3 is TGTGCCAGTAGTATCCCAGGATCAGGCGGCTACACCTTC. It is translated as CASSIPGSGGYTF.

The gene calls are TRBV18 and TRBJ1-2; TRBD1 aligns across 8 bases. V was pared by 5 bases and J by 2 bases, with 1 base of the junction left unmatched. The CDR3 covers 13 residues. CDR1 is KGHSH, CDR2 LQKENI, per germline. As DNA, the CDR3 is TGTGCCAGCTCAAGACAGGGGAACTATGGCTACACCTTC. It yields the protein CASSRQGNYGYTF.

J is TRBJ1-2 and V is TRBV5-4, with 7 bases that match TRBD1. V shed 3 bases and J 3 bases; nucleotides not matched to a gene: 2. Germline V CDR1 and CDR2: SGHNT, YYREEE (reference sequence). This CDR3 has 13 amino acids. The CDR3 coding sequence is TGTGCCAGCAGCTCCACAGGGGACTATGGCTACACCTTC. Residues: CASSSTGDYGYTF.